One T cell receptor (beta chain) is described in this entry. V lost 5 bases and J lost 7; bases outside the gene matches: 13. CDR1 and CDR2 (germline): SGHAT, FQNNGV. The CDR3 is made up of 16 amino acids. TCRdb keeps only in-frame clones here, not all; method: immunoSEQ multiplex PCR. The sample consists of roughly 60,000 clones, around 90% of them appearing once. The record originates from a study of blood T cell repertoires in COVID-19. This TCR derives from a human donor with acute or convalescent COVID-19. The donor label of this sample is uncertain. This chain joins TRBV11-2 and TRBJ2-5, with 10 nucleotides matching TRBD1. The sample was peripheral blood. CDR3 bases: TGTGCCAGCAGCCTCCCGACAGGGGGCTCAATCGGGACCCAGTACTTC. Translating it yields CASSLPTGGSIGTQYF.